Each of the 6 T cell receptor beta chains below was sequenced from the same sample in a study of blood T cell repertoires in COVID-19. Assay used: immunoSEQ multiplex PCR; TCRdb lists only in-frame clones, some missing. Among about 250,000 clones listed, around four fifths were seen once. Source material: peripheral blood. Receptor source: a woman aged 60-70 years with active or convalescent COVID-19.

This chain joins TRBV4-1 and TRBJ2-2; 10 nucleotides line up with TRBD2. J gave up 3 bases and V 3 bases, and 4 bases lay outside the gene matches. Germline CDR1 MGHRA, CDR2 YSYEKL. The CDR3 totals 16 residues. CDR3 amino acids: CASSHVAGGDTGELFF. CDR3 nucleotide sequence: TGCGCCAGCAGCCATGTAGCGGGAGGAGACACCGGGGAGCTGTTTTTT.

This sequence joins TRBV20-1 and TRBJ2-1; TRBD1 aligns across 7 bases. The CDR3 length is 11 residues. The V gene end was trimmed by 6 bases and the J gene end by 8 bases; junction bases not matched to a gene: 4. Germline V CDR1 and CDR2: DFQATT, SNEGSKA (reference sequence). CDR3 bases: TGCAGTGCCGGACAGGACCATGAGCAGTTCTTC. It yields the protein CSAGQDHEQFF.

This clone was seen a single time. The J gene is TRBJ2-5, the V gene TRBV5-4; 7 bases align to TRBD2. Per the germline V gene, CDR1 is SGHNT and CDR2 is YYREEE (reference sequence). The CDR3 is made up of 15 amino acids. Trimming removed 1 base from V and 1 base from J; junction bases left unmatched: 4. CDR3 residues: CASSLLGGIQETQYF. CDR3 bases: TGTGCCAGCAGCTTGCTGGGAGGGATCCAAGAGACCCAGTACTTC.

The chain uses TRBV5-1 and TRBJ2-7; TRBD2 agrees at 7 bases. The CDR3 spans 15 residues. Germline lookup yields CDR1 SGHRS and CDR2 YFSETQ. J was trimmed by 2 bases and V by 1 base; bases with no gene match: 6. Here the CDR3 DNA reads TGCGCCAGCAGCTTGAATCGGGAGGCCCCCTACGAGCAGTACTTC. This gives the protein CASSLNREAPYEQYF.

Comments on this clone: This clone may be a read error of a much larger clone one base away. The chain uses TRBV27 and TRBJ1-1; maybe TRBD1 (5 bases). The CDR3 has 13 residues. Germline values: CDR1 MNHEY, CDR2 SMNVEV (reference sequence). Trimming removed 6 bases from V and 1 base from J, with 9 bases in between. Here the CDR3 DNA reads TGTGCCAGCAGCCATGGACAGAACACTGAAGCTTTCTTT. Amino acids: CASSHGQNTEAFF.

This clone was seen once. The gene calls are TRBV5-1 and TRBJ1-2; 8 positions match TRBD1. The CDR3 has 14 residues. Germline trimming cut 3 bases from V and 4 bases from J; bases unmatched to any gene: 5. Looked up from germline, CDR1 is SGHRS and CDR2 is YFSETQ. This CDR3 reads CASSSPDRGYGYTF. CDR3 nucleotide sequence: TGCGCCAGCAGCTCCCCCGACAGGGGCTATGGCTACACCTTC.